This T cell receptor beta chain was captured by sequencing in a study of glioma-infiltrating T cells. Whole-study results and caveats: Non-neoplastic patients had below-expected tissue-blood divergence, while all gliomas exceeded expectation.

This clonotype was seen at least ten times. Its antigen is undetermined. The CDR3 loop spans 13 amino acids. CDR1 and CDR2 from the germline V gene are LGHDT and YNNKEL (reference sequence). V was trimmed by 4 bases and J by 0 bases, leaving 7 bases between them. The iRepertoire nested amplicon-rescue multiplex PCR amplified TCR alpha and beta CDR3s from RNA. Each CDR3 protein is one row after TCRdb ran MiXCR on the multiplex PCR reads. Of around 100,000 distinct CDR3 sequences in the sample, around 31% were seen once. The rearrangement links TRBV3-1 to TRBJ2-7; no clear D gene. Sequencing was done on a sample of glioma tissue, nonneoplastic brain tissue, or PBMCs (not recorded which). The receptor comes from a human donor with low-grade glioma or glioblastoma, undergoing nonglioma brain surgery, or in good health (not recorded which). The CDR3 coding sequence is TGTGCCAGCAGCCCCGAACTCTCCTACGAGCAGTACTTC. It encodes CASSPELSYEQYF.